The 23 T cell receptor beta chains below all came from one sample that was sequenced in a study of beta chain features in type 1 diabetes. The study's findings and limits: TCRB CDR3s from Type 1 diabetes patients were moderately but significantly shorter in all four CD4+ subsets.

No antigen has been identified for these receptors. TCRB transcripts that were expressed got sequenced, as all of the isolated RNA had been reverse transcribed. TCRdb's table, derived via immunoSEQ multiplex PCR, lists solely in-frame clones and lacks some. Of about 260,000 clones in the sample, approximately 20% were seen once. The sample was naive CD4+ T cells from blood. The receptors come from a woman between 35 and 50 years old with type 1 diabetes.

This clone showed up just a few times. The rearrangement links TRBV28 to TRBJ2-3, with D possibly being TRBD1 (6 bases). Germline V gene data show CDR1 as MDHEN and CDR2 as SYDVKM. V lost 1 base and J 4 bases, leaving 15 bases between the germline ends. The CDR3 extends over 16 amino acids. This CDR3 reads CASSLSQGTPADTQYF. The DNA for the CDR3 is TGTGCCAGCAGTTTATCTCAGGGGACCCCCGCAGATACGCAGTATTTT. Full variable domain (rest looked up from reference TRBV28 and TRBJ2-3): DVKVTQSSRYLVKRTGEKVFLECVQDMDHENMFWYRQDPGLGLRLIYFSYDVKMKEKGDIPEGYSVSREKKERFSLILESASTNQTSMYLCASSLSQGTPADTQYFGPGTRLTVL.

The V and J genes are TRBV5-6 and TRBJ1-2; 7 bases align to TRBD1. The length of the CDR3 is 12 residues. In germline, CDR1 is SGHDT, CDR2 YYEEEE. The V and J ends lost 4 bases and 5 bases, in that order; junction bases with no gene match: 2. CDR3 loop: CASSRQGYGYTF. Written as DNA, the CDR3 is TGTGCCAGCAGCAGACAGGGATATGGCTACACCTTC.

The chain carries TRBV7-2 and TRBJ1-5; D remains ambiguous. The CDR3 is 15 amino acids. The ends were cut back, 5 bases at V and 5 bases at J, with 16 bases in the middle. The germline V gene encodes CDR1 SGHTA and CDR2 FQGNSA. CDR3 nucleotides: TGTGCCAGCAGCCCCTGGCCCGCAAGTGATCAGCCCCAGCATTTT. Amino acid sequence: CASSPWPASDQPQHF.

This clone was picked up a small number of times. The J gene is TRBJ2-1, the V gene TRBV5-4; tentatively, D is TRBD1 (6 bases). Germline lookup yields CDR1 SGHNT and CDR2 YYREEE (reference sequence). This CDR3 has 15 amino acids. The germline V and J ends were trimmed by 4 bases and 0 bases, with 11 bases remaining between them. CDR3 protein: CASSPDSSSYNEQFF. The CDR3 nucleotides are TGTGCCAGCAGCCCGGACAGTAGCTCCTACAATGAGCAGTTCTTC.

The genes are TRBV7-2 and TRBJ1-5; the D gene is possibly TRBD1 (5 bases). The CDR3 consists of 15 residues. Germline V gene sequence: CDR1 SGHTA, CDR2 FQGNSA. V lost 4 bases to trimming and J lost 5 bases, with 15 bases between them. The CDR3, as DNA: TGTGCCAGCAGCTCCCCGGTGGGGCTCGATCAGCCCCAGCATTTT. Its protein product is CASSSPVGLDQPQHF.

This clone was observed a few times. Distinct nucleotide sequences in the sample also encode this CDR3. V usage is TRBV6-5 and J usage is TRBJ2-7; 10 bases map to TRBD1. Germline V CDR1 and CDR2: MNHEY, SVGAGI. This CDR3 contains 14 residues. Losses at the gene ends were 2 bases for V and 3 bases for J; bases not matched to a gene: 1. The CDR3 loop reads CASSYRDRGYEQYF. The CDR3 DNA sequence: TGTGCCAGCAGTTACAGGGACAGGGGCTACGAGCAGTACTTC.

The chain links TRBV5-1 to TRBJ2-7; possibly TRBD1 for D (5 bases). CDR3 length equals 14 residues. CDR1 is SGHRS and CDR2 is YFSETQ in the germline V gene. Deletions cut 4 bases from V and 2 bases from J, with 13 bases between. The CDR3 nucleotides are TGCGCCAGCAGCCCCGACTCAGGGACCTACGAGCAGTACTTC. It encodes CASSPDSGTYEQYF.

The V and J genes are TRBV19 and TRBJ1-1; 7 bases fit TRBD1. The trim removed 9 bases at V and 5 bases at J, leaving 12 bases unmatched. The CDR3 is 14 amino acids. Per the germline V gene, CDR1 is LNHDA and CDR2 is SQIVND (reference sequence). CDR3 loop: CASISTGDRTEAFF. DNA for the CDR3: TGTGCCAGCATCTCCACAGGGGATAGGACTGAAGCTTTCTTT.

V gene TRBV10-3 combines with J gene TRBJ2-7; 13 bases align to TRBD2. The CDR3 loop spans 15 amino acids. Germline V CDR1 and CDR2: ENHRY, SYGVKD. Unmatched junction bases numbered 6, after V lost 4 bases and J lost 6 bases. The CDR3 bases are TGTGCCATCAGTGGTTTGGGACTAGCGGGGAGCGAGCAGTACTTC. It translates to CAISGLGLAGSEQYF.

This chain links TRBV4-1 with TRBJ1-5; 7 bases align to TRBD1. The V segment lost 5 bases and the J segment 5 bases; nucleotides outside the gene matches: 12. The CDR3 spans 16 residues. Looked up from germline, CDR1 is MGHRA and CDR2 is YSYEKL. CDR3: CASSGNYRGIDQPQHF. For the CDR3, the DNA is TGCGCCAGCAGCGGGAACTACAGGGGCATCGATCAGCCCCAGCATTTT.

The chain joins TRBV9 to TRBJ2-5; tentatively, D is TRBD1 (6 bases). The V and J ends lost 1 base and 4 bases respectively, with 17 bases between them. Germline V gene data show CDR1 as SGDLS and CDR2 as YYNGEE. The CDR3 extends over 16 amino acids. The CDR3 nucleotides are TGTGCCAGCAGCGTATTGGGGGAGAGGGGGACAGAGACCCAGTACTTC. Its translation is CASSVLGERGTETQYF. The whole variable domain, remainder taken from reference TRBV9 and TRBJ2-5, is DSGVTQTPKHLITATGQRVTLRCSPRSGDLSVYWYQQSLDQGLQFLIQYYNGEERAKGNILERFSAQQFPDLHSELNLSSLELGDSALYFCASSVLGERGTETQYFGPGTRLLVL.

The sample holds a few counts of this clone. The V gene is TRBV6-6, the J gene TRBJ1-1; 7 nucleotides line up with TRBD1. V was clipped by 6 bases and J by 6 bases; unmatched bases: 7. CDR3 size: 13 residues. Per germline, CDR1 MNHNY and CDR2 SVGAGI (reference sequence). The CDR3 coding sequence is TGTGCCAGCAGGAGACAGGGATGGGCTGAAGCTTTCTTT. Translated, it gives CASRRQGWAEAFF.

The chain uses TRBV28 and TRBJ1-4; 12 bases map to TRBD1. After removal of 5 bases from V and 5 bases from J, the junction contained 3 bases not matched to a gene. The germline gives CDR1 MDHEN, CDR2 SYDVKM. The CDR3 extends over 15 amino acids. CDR3 sequence reads: CASSTGTGGNEKLFF. CDR3 bases: TGTGCCAGCAGTACCGGGACAGGGGGCAATGAAAAACTGTTTTTT. Full variable domain (outside the CDR3, taken from reference TRBV28 and TRBJ1-4): DVKVTQSSRYLVKRTGEKVFLECVQDMDHENMFWYRQDPGLGLRLIYFSYDVKMKEKGDIPEGYSVSREKKERFSLILESASTNQTSMYLCASSTGTGGNEKLFFGSGTQLSVL.

The chain employs TRBV28 and TRBJ2-4, with D hard to call. The CDR3 consists of 12 residues. Germline CDR1 MDHEN, CDR2 SYDVKM. V was cut by 9 bases and J by 6 bases, with 12 bases left in between. The CDR3 sequence: CASETTPNIQYF. The CDR3 DNA is TGTGCCAGTGAAACTACGCCAAACATTCAGTACTTC.

The rearrangement joins TRBV5-4 to TRBJ1-1, with 7 bases matching TRBD1. Germline CDR1 is SGHNT and CDR2 is YYREEE (reference sequence). The CDR3 runs to 13 residues. V lost 3 bases and J lost 1; bases outside the gene matches: 0. The CDR3 sequence is CASSWDRNTEAFF. DNA of the CDR3: TGTGCCAGCAGCTGGGACAGGAACACTGAAGCTTTCTTT.

The chain uses TRBV18 and TRBJ1-1; unclear D gene. V was shortened by 3 bases and J by 0 bases, with 17 bases between the two germline ends. Germline CDR1 KGHSH, CDR2 LQKENI. The CDR3 contains 17 residues. CDR3 nucleotides: TGTGCCAGCTCACCGACCCAGCGGCACAGTATGAACACTGAAGCTTTCTTT. Protein product: CASSPTQRHSMNTEAFF.

The rearrangement uses TRBV9 and TRBJ1-2; tentative D call: TRBD1 (5 bases). Trimming stripped 3 bases from V and 3 bases from J, with 9 bases between. The length of the CDR3 is 13 residues. In germline, CDR1 is SGDLS, CDR2 YYNGEE. CDR3: CASSADSYYGYTF. DNA for the CDR3: TGTGCCAGCAGCGCAGACAGTTACTATGGCTACACCTTC.

V is TRBV12-5 and J is TRBJ1-1; tentative D call: TRBD1 (5 bases). The CDR3 is 13 residues long. Germline V gives CDR1 LGHNT, CDR2 FRNRAP. The V end was cut by 6 bases, the J end by 3 bases, with 11 bases between. CDR3 DNA: TGTGCTAGTGGCATCGACAGATACACTGAAGCTTTCTTT. It encodes CASGIDRYTEAFF.

This clone was found a few times. V usage is TRBV7-9 and J usage is TRBJ1-4; D remains unclear. The germline V gene encodes CDR1 SEHNR and CDR2 FQNEAQ (reference sequence). This CDR3 is 14 amino acids long. Deletions cut 4 bases from V and 5 bases from J, with 11 bases between. CDR3 amino acids: CASSSWGGNEKLFF. CDR3 sequence (DNA): TGTGCCAGCAGCTCATGGGGAGGGAATGAAAAACTGTTTTTT.

Only a few counts were recorded for this clone. Here the CDR3 reads CASSQEDRGGAKLFF. The CDR3 region has the DNA TGCGCCAGCAGCCAAGAAGACAGGGGCGGCGCAAAACTGTTTTTT. This chain uses TRBV4-1 with TRBJ1-4, with 8 bases aligning to TRBD1. J was trimmed by 10 bases and V by 0 bases; bases with no gene match: 7. The CDR3 consists of 15 residues. Per germline, CDR1 MGHRA and CDR2 YSYEKL.

This clone showed up just once. The rearrangement links TRBV7-2 to TRBJ1-5; D unresolved. The CDR3 extends over 16 amino acids. CDR1 SGHTA and CDR2 FQGNSA come from the germline V gene. The V end was cut by 1 base, the J end by 2 bases, with 12 bases between. CDR3 sequence reads: CASSLGRGSGNQPQHF. The CDR3 bases are TGTGCCAGCAGCTTAGGAAGAGGGTCGGGCAATCAGCCCCAGCATTTT.

This clone was detected a few times. CDR3 loop: CASGTGTYNEQFF. The DNA of the CDR3 is TGTGCCAGCGGGACTGGAACCTACAATGAGCAGTTCTTC. The gene calls are TRBV28 and TRBJ2-1; D is possibly TRBD2 (6 bases). The V end lost 8 bases, the J end lost 2 bases, and 10 bases lay between the germline ends. Germline V lookup: CDR1 MDHEN, CDR2 SYDVKM. The CDR3 contains 13 residues.

This clone was found a few times. The chain combines TRBV29-1 with TRBJ2-1; perhaps TRBD1 as D (6 bases). This CDR3 comprises 16 residues. Germline V gene lookup returns CDR1 SQVTM and CDR2 ANQGSEA. V was trimmed by 4 bases and J by 4 bases, leaving 20 bases between them. In DNA, the CDR3 is TGCAGCGTTGGGCGACGTGACAGGACCTATTACAATGAGCAGTTCTTC. This codes for CSVGRRDRTYYNEQFF.